A single T cell receptor beta chain is shown here with its context. The target antigen is unknown. The treatment here: roughly ten-day PBMC culture with coronavirus spike peptide pools or control peptides (ViraFEST assay). Positive PCR dates spanned March to December 2020, predating US Alpha, Beta and Delta variants. The CDR3 is 14 residues long. Germline lookup yields CDR1 MDHEN and CDR2 SYDVKM. The junction had 8 bases not matched to a gene; V was cut back by 7 bases and J by 7 bases. The sample is drawn from a study of vaccination and CD4 T cells after COVID-19. Study details: Stimulation used overlapping spike peptides from SARS-CoV-2, HCoV-NL63, HCoV-OC43 and HCoV-229E. The study's findings and limits: Convalescent patients saw a median 86.3% of their reactive clones show up only after vaccination.

With the Oncomine TCR Beta short-read assay, DNA from cultured CD4+ T cells was sequenced. MiXCR, applied by TCRdb to the PCR reads, yields one record per CDR3 protein. The data contain about 22,000 distinct CDR3 sequences, approximately 40% of them singletons. J is TRBJ1-4 and V is TRBV28; TRBD1 aligns across 8 bases. The sequencing used CD4+ T cells from blood, cultured in vitro, collected before SARS-CoV-2 vaccination. The sequence was collected from a human donor who had recovered from COVID-19. The CDR3 DNA sequence: TGTGCCAGCACCCCAGGGGGCAGAGGTGAAAAACTGTTTTTT. Protein sequence: CASTPGGRGEKLFF. Full variable domain (remainder filled in from reference TRBV28 and TRBJ1-4): DVKVTQSSRYLVKRTGEKVFLECVQDMDHENMFWYRQDPGLGLRLIYFSYDVKMKEKGDIPEGYSVSREKKERFSLILESASTNQTSMYLCASTPGGRGEKLFFGSGTQLSVL.